Listed below are T cell receptor beta chains from one sample, sequenced in a study of PD-L1 blockade in urothelial cancer. TCRdb keeps only in-frame clones here, not all; method: immunoSEQ multiplex PCR. The table records approximately 38,000 clones, around 89% of them present only once. The sequences come from PBMCs, collected around atezolizumab (anti-PD-L1) treatment. The receptors were gathered from a man in his 60s with urothelial cancer. The CDR3 runs from the conserved cysteine through the conserved F or W. Fields, in order: V gene, clone size, D gene, J gene, CDR3 DNA, CDR3 protein. D genes are given only for firm matches. Some rows have no size entry. The others give once, few or many, or a class for an expanded clone.

V: TRBV18
size: .
D: .
J: TRBJ1-1
DNA: TGTGCCAGCTCACCAGCGGTGCGAGGCACTGAAGCTTTCTTT
CDR3: CASSPAVRGTEAFF

V: TRBV18
size: .
D: .
J: TRBJ1-1
DNA: TGTGCCAGCTCACCACCGGGGCCTAACACTGAAGCTTTCTTT
CDR3: CASSPPGPNTEAFF

V: TRBV6-4
size: .
D: TRBD1
J: TRBJ2-3
DNA: TGTGCCAGCAGCGCTGGGACAGATAAATGGGCAGATACGCAGTATTTT
CDR3: CASSAGTDKWADTQYF

V: TRBV10-3
size: .
D: .
J: TRBJ1-1
DNA: TGTGCCATCAGTGAGTCCCGGGGAGGGCTGAACACTGAAGCTTTCTTT
CDR3: CAISESRGGLNTEAFF

V: TRBV5-1
size: .
D: .
J: TRBJ1-4
DNA: TGCGCCAGCAGCTTGGGTCCTCAGGGGCGACTAAATGAAAAACTGTTTTTT
CDR3: CASSLGPQGRLNEKLFF

V: TRBV14
size: once
D: .
J: TRBJ2-1
DNA: TGTGCCAGCAGCCTACAAGACGGGTACAATGAGCAGTTCTTC
CDR3: CASSLQDGYNEQFF

V: TRBV11-3
size: .
D: .
J: TRBJ1-2
DNA: TGTGCCAGCAGCTCGGGGGGGGGAGCTAACTATGGCTACACCTTC
CDR3: CASSSGGGANYGYTF

V: TRBV7-2
size: .
D: TRBD2
J: TRBJ2-7
DNA: TGTGCCAGCAGCCTTAGCGGGGGCCCAAGCTCCTACGAGCAGTACTTC
CDR3: CASSLSGGPSSYEQYF

V: TRBV11-2
size: .
D: TRBD2
J: TRBJ2-7
DNA: TGTGCCAGCAGCCGGACTAGCGGGGGGTCCTCCTACGAGCAGTACTTC
CDR3: CASSRTSGGSSYEQYF

V: TRBV7-8
size: .
D: TRBD1
J: TRBJ2-7
DNA: TGTGCCAGCAGCTTAGGCTACAGGGGCGAGCAGTACTTC
CDR3: CASSLGYRGEQYF

V: TRBV27
size: few
D: .
J: TRBJ1-1
DNA: TGTGCCAGCAGTCGCAGGGAGAACACTGAAGCTTTCTTT
CDR3: CASSRRENTEAFF

V: TRBV28
size: .
D: TRBD1
J: TRBJ1-1
DNA: TGTGCCAGCAAACCCAGGGGGGCCGGAAACACTGAAGCTTTCTTT
CDR3: CASKPRGAGNTEAFF

V: TRBV9
size: once
D: .
J: TRBJ1-2
DNA: TGTGCCAGCACGGGGTCGGCTGGCTACACCTTC
CDR3: CASTGSAGYTF

V: TRBV7-4
size: .
D: TRBD1
J: TRBJ1-1
DNA: TGTGCCAGCAGCTTAAAAGCCGGGACAGGGGTGTTTGAAGCTTTCTTT
CDR3: CASSLKAGTGVFEAFF

V: TRBV7-2
size: medium-sized
D: TRBD1
J: TRBJ1-5
DNA: TGTGCCAGCAGCTATCGGACAGGGGACCAGCCCCAGCATTTT
CDR3: CASSYRTGDQPQHF

V: TRBV10-3
size: .
D: .
J: TRBJ2-1
DNA: TGTGCCATCAGCAATTTGAATGAGCAGTTCTTC
CDR3: CAISNLNEQFF

V: TRBV6-5
size: .
D: .
J: TRBJ1-2
DNA: TGTGCCACGGCGGGGCGGGACGGCCCTTTCTATGGCTACACCTTC
CDR3: CATAGRDGPFYGYTF

V: TRBV6-6
size: once
D: .
J: TRBJ2-2
DNA: TGTGCCAGCAGTCTTAGCGTCACCGGGGAGCTGTTTTTT
CDR3: CASSLSVTGELFF

V: TRBV15
size: .
D: .
J: TRBJ1-5
DNA: TGTGCCACCAGCAGAGATTTATCCGGGGTCAGTCAGCCCCAGCATTTT
CDR3: CATSRDLSGVSQPQHF

V: TRBV15
size: .
D: .
J: TRBJ2-7
DNA: TGTGCCACCACCCCAAGGGGGACGTACGAGCAGTACTTC
CDR3: CATTPRGTYEQYF

V: TRBV7-9
size: .
D: .
J: TRBJ2-5
DNA: TGTGCCAGCAGCAGGGAGGAGGAGACCCAGTACTTC
CDR3: CASSREEETQYF

V: TRBV7-2
size: .
D: .
J: TRBJ2-5
DNA: TGTGCCAGCAGCTTACCTTCCCTGGGGGGAGAGACCCAGTACTTC
CDR3: CASSLPSLGGETQYF

V: TRBV2
size: .
D: TRBD1
J: TRBJ2-5
DNA: TGTGCCAGCAAAAGTACAGGGGCCCAAGAGACCCAGTACTTC
CDR3: CASKSTGAQETQYF

V: TRBV11-2
size: .
D: .
J: TRBJ2-5
DNA: TGTGCCAGCAGCTTGTCGGGGGAGACCCAGTACTTC
CDR3: CASSLSGETQYF

V: TRBV5-1
size: .
D: TRBD2
J: TRBJ2-5
DNA: TGCGCCAGCAGCCCCCTAGCGGGGGGGACCCAAGAGACCCAGTACTTC
CDR3: CASSPLAGGTQETQYF

V: TRBV5-4
size: few
D: .
J: TRBJ1-1
DNA: TGTGCCAGCAGCCCGCGAGGGAGTAGGGACACTGAAGCTTTCTTT
CDR3: CASSPRGSRDTEAFF

V: TRBV9
size: .
D: TRBD2
J: TRBJ2-5
DNA: TGTGCCAGCAGCGTAGAGGCGGGAGAGGGACGGGAGACCCAGTACTTC
CDR3: CASSVEAGEGRETQYF

V: TRBV4-2
size: .
D: TRBD1
J: TRBJ1-6
DNA: TGTGCCAGCAGCCAAGATGTCAGGGGGAGGCCCCTCCACTTT
CDR3: CASSQDVRGRPLHF